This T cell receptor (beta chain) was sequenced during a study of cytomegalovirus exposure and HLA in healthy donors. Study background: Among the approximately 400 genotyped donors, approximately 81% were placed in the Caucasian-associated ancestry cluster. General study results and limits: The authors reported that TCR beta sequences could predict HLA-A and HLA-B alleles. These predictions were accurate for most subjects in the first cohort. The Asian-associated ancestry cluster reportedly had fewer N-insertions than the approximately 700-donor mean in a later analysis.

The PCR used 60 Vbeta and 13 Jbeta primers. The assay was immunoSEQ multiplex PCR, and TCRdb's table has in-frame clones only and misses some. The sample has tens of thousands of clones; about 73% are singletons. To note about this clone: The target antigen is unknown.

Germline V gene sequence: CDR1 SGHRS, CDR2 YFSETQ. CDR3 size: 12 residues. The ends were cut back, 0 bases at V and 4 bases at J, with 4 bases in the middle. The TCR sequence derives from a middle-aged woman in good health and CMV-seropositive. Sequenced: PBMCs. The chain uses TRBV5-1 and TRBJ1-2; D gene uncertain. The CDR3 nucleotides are TGCGCCAGCAGCTTGGACACCTATGGCTACACCTTC. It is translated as CASSLDTYGYTF. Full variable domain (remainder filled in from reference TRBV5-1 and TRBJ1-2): KAGVTQTPRYLIKTRGQQVTLSCSPISGHRSVSWYQQTPGQGLQFLFEYFSETQRNKGNFPGRFSGRQFSNSRSEMNVSTLELGDSALYLCASSLDTYGYTFGSGTRLTVV.